The 9 T cell receptor beta chains reported below all come from one sample, sequenced in a study of T-cell reconstitution after alpha-beta-depleted transplantation in children. For TCRbeta, the library was prepared with unique molecular identifiers. MiXCR was run by TCRdb on the PCR reads, yielding one entry per CDR3 protein. Here the sample spans approximately 350,000 distinct CDR3 sequences, approximately 10% being singletons. The sequenced sample was PBMCs from the stem cell graft donor, obtained from the stem cell graft. The source of these receptors is a human donor who donated a stem cell graft to a child with acute lymphoblastic leukemia.

V gene TRBV11-2 combines with J gene TRBJ2-7; TRBD2 agrees at 10 bases. CDR1 and CDR2 (germline): SGHAT, FQNNGV. V dropped 3 bases and J dropped 7; count of bases not matched to a gene: 9. The CDR3 length is 15 residues. The CDR3 is CASSLVLAGIVEQYF. CDR3 sequence (DNA): TGTGCCAGCAGCTTGGTACTAGCGGGGATAGTAGAGCAGTACTTC.

This clonotype showed up many times. This chain uses TRBV10-3 with TRBJ2-5; TRBD2 agrees at 8 bases. This CDR3 has 11 residues. The junction had 2 bases not matched to a gene; V was cut back by 5 bases and J by 9 bases. Germline CDR1 ENHRY, CDR2 SYGVKD. The CDR3 here is CAISPGRAQYF. The CDR3 DNA sequence: TGTGCCATCAGTCCCGGGAGGGCCCAGTACTTC.

The sample holds a few counts of this clonotype. The rearrangement links TRBV5-5 to TRBJ2-7; 7 bases align to TRBD2. The CDR3 has 15 residues. The germline V gene has CDR1 SGHKS and CDR2 YYEKEE (reference sequence). V shed 0 bases and J 3 bases; nucleotides not matched to a gene: 6. The CDR3 bases are TGTGCCAGCAGCTTGGGGCGGGAGCGGTTCTACGAGCAGTACTTC. It translates to CASSLGRERFYEQYF.

J is TRBJ2-7 and V is TRBV7-9, with 7 bases identical to TRBD1. The V gene's germline CDR1 is SEHNR and CDR2 FQNEAQ (reference sequence). The CDR3 length is 14 residues. After removal of 5 bases from V and 3 bases from J, the junction contained 7 bases not matched to a gene. CDR3 in amino acids: CASSPRDSDYEQYF. CDR3 bases: TGTGCCAGCAGCCCACGGGACAGCGACTACGAGCAGTACTTC.

This clonotype was seen more than once but under ten times. This sequence joins TRBV5-1 and TRBJ2-2, with TRBD1 matching 9 bases. Trimming took 3 bases from V and 3 from J; bases not matched to a gene: 15. This CDR3 contains 19 residues. Germline V gene lookup returns CDR1 SGHRS and CDR2 YFSETQ. In DNA form, the CDR3 reads TGCGCCAGCAGCTCTCCACAGGGGGCGACCCCAAGCTACACCGGGGAGCTGTTTTTT. Translation: CASSSPQGATPSYTGELFF.

This clonotype came up a few times. The chain uses TRBV15 and TRBJ1-2; 10 bases fit TRBD1. The V gene's germline CDR1 is LNHNV and CDR2 YYDKDF (reference sequence). The CDR3 has 16 residues. V shed 5 bases, J shed 6 bases, and the junction held 12 bases outside the gene matches. The CDR3 loop reads CATSVFDRGRRDGYTF. CDR3 nucleotides: TGTGCCACCAGCGTATTCGACAGGGGGCGACGGGATGGCTACACCTTC.

V is TRBV7-2 and J is TRBJ2-3; no clear D. This CDR3 comprises 13 residues. The germline gives CDR1 SGHTA, CDR2 FQGNSA. Trimming shortened V by 1 base and J by 10 bases, and 12 bases separated the two germline ends. The CDR3 loop reads CASSLEAGLAQYF. CDR3 bases: TGTGCCAGCAGCTTAGAAGCAGGCCTAGCGCAGTATTTT.

This clonotype was seen only a few times. V and J are TRBV7-2 and TRBJ2-1; the D is unclear. Trimming stripped 6 bases from V and 6 bases from J, with 12 bases between. Germline CDR1 and CDR2: SGHTA and FQGNSA. The CDR3 runs to 13 residues. The chain's CDR3 is CASRPDLTNEQFF. The CDR3 DNA is TGTGCCAGCAGACCCGACTTGACCAATGAGCAGTTCTTC.

This clonotype was counted once. The junction departs from germline at one end; a sequencing error may be responsible. The chain couples TRBV4-2 to TRBJ2-1; no clear D. CDR3 length: 14 residues. The V gene's germline CDR1 is LGHNA and CDR2 YNFKEQ. The CDR3 DNA sequence: TGTGCCATCAGCCCCGGGCCCTCCTACAATGAGCAGTTCTTC. Protein: CAISPGPSYNEQFF.